The T cell receptor (beta chain) described here comes from a study of response to subunit inactivated influenza vaccine. Study observations and caveats: Authors suggested few new T cells are recruited by each seasonal influenza vaccination.

One entry per CDR3 protein, called by TCRdb with MiXCR from the RT-PCR reads. This sample has under 800,000 distinct CDR3 sequences, with approximately 14% found just once. The V gene lost 3 bases and the J gene lost 2 bases, with 13 bases spanning the gap. This CDR3 is built from 15 residues. This clonotype was observed many times. Its antigen is still unknown. The specimen was PBMCs from blood, collected 14 to 15 days before vaccination. The rearrangement joins TRBV12-3 or TRBV12-4 to TRBJ2-5, with unresolved D. The receptor was isolated from a man between 50 and 59 years old who received an inactivated influenza vaccine. For the CDR3, the DNA is TGTGCCAGCAGTTTCGGTCTGTCCATTCAAGAGACCCAGTACTTC. It yields the protein CASSFGLSIQETQYF.